Listed here are 18 T cell receptor beta chains from one sample, sequenced in a study of T-cell memory formation after mild COVID-19. TCRdb recomputed calls from the 5' RACE reads with MiXCR, one row per CDR3 protein. The sample has 150,000 to 200,000 distinct CDR3 sequences, 25% to 40% seen once; the top ten hold more than 10%. Sequenced sample: PBMCs or a T cell subset sorted from them (not recorded which). The receptors shown here come from an adult woman who had mild COVID-19 (a few samples of this study predate the infection). Cell type and time point are not known.

The CDR3 protein is CASSSGPQQYF. The CDR3 DNA is TGTGCCAGCAGTTCGGGACCACAGCAGTACTTC. The rearrangement joins TRBV12-3 or TRBV12-4 to TRBJ2-7; D assignment may be TRBD1 or TRBD2 (5 bases each). Trimming removed 4 bases from V and 8 bases from J, with 9 bases in between. The CDR3 contains 11 residues.

The rearrangement uses TRBV28 and TRBJ1-2; D not resolved. CDR3 length: 13 residues. Trimming took off 4 bases at V and 8 bases at J, with 14 bases between the two ends. The V gene's germline CDR1 is MDHEN and CDR2 SYDVKM. The CDR3 DNA reads TGTGCCAGCAGTTCAGGCGTTCTGTTGGGCTACACCTTC. Amino acid sequence: CASSSGVLLGYTF.

This clonotype has more than one count but fewer than ten. V and J are TRBV7-2 and TRBJ2-5; D gene unclear. The CDR3 loop spans 14 amino acids. The V gene's germline CDR1 is SGHTA and CDR2 FQGNSA. Trimming stripped 3 bases from V and 2 bases from J, with 10 bases between. CDR3 in DNA: TGTGCCAGCAGCTTCCGGCTGGTACAAGAGACCCAGTACTTC. It specifies CASSFRLVQETQYF.

V usage is TRBV20-1 and J usage is TRBJ2-3, with D tentatively TRBD2 (5 bases). Germline V CDR1 and CDR2: DFQATT, SNEGSKA (reference sequence). The V end lost 0 bases, the J end lost 1 base, and 8 bases lay between the germline ends. This CDR3 has 14 residues. The CDR3 DNA is TGCAGTGCTAGAGACGACGGGGGCACAGATACGCAGTATTTT. Its translation: CSARDDGGTDTQYF.

This clonotype was seen repeatedly, ten times or more. The chain combines TRBV27 with TRBJ2-2; no firm D call. With 3 bases removed from V and 7 bases from J, the gap between germline ends came to 9 bases. Germline V CDR1 and CDR2: MNHEY, SMNVEV (reference sequence). The CDR3 extends over 13 amino acids. The CDR3 DNA is TGTGCCAGCAGTTTCCCAACCGGCGGGGAGCTGTTTTTT. This sequence encodes CASSFPTGGELFF.

This chain connects TRBV3-1 to TRBJ2-3; the D gene is possibly TRBD2 (6 bases). This CDR3 is 14 amino acids long. Germline assignment: CDR1 LGHDT and CDR2 YNNKEL (reference sequence). The ends were cut back, 4 bases at V and 1 base at J, with 9 bases in the middle. The CDR3 reads CASSPGLRTDTQYF. CDR3 bases: TGTGCCAGCAGCCCGGGACTCCGCACAGATACGCAGTATTTT.

This clonotype was counted a few times. The chain is built from TRBV12-3 or TRBV12-4 and TRBJ2-2, with TRBD2 matching 8 bases. V lost 6 bases, J lost 3 bases, and 9 bases stayed unmatched. The CDR3 spans 16 residues. In DNA, the CDR3 is TGTGCCAGCAGAGTGGGGCGGGGGGACTACACCGGGGAGCTGTTTTTT. Translated, it gives CASRVGRGDYTGELFF.

This chain uses TRBV10-3 with TRBJ2-1, with no clear D. The CDR3 loop spans 14 amino acids. Germline V gene data show CDR1 as ENHRY and CDR2 as SYGVKD. Trimming cost V 3 bases and J 4 bases, with 10 bases left between them. The CDR3 DNA is TGTGCCATCAGTGAAGATCTAGGATACAATGAGCAGTTCTTC. It codes for CAISEDLGYNEQFF.

The rearrangement links TRBV29-1 to TRBJ2-1; D is perhaps TRBD2 (5 bases). The CDR3 has 12 amino acids. V lost 6 bases to trimming and J lost 10 bases, with 16 bases between them. The germline V gene has CDR1 SQVTM and CDR2 ANQGSEA. In DNA, the CDR3 is TGCAGCGTGGAGAGGGATGGTAGGGAGCAGTTCTTC. Translated: CSVERDGREQFF.

This clonotype occurred a few times. The V gene is TRBV4-3, the J gene TRBJ2-2; TRBD1 might be the D (5 bases). The CDR3 is made up of 15 amino acids. CDR1 is LGHNA, CDR2 YSLEER, per germline. Between the trimmed V and J ends, which lost 1 base and 7 bases, there was a span of 13 bases. In DNA form, the CDR3 reads TGCGCCAGCAGCCAAGGGACAAATCGGATCGGGGAGCTGTTTTTT. It encodes CASSQGTNRIGELFF.

This clonotype was observed a few times. In nucleotides, the CDR3 is TGCGCCAGCAGCTTGGATGGGACTGTGGACGAGCAGTACTTC. It translates to CASSLDGTVDEQYF. The chain uses TRBV5-1 and TRBJ2-7; possible D gene TRBD2, 6 bases. CDR3 length: 14 residues. Germline-derived CDR1 and CDR2 are SGHRS and YFSETQ. V lost 0 bases, J lost 5 bases, and 12 bases lay in between.

This chain links TRBV20-1 with TRBJ2-7; perhaps TRBD1 as D (6 bases). Germline V gene data show CDR1 as DFQATT and CDR2 as SNEGSKA (reference sequence). Trimming pared 3 bases from V and 1 base from J, leaving 28 bases between. The length of the CDR3 is 19 residues. The CDR3 DNA reads as TGCAGTGCTAGCCCCTTCCCGGGCAGGGGTTTGGGAAAATCCTACGAGCAGTACTTC. Its protein product is CSASPFPGRGLGKSYEQYF.

The rearrangement links TRBV6-2 or TRBV6-3 to TRBJ1-1; D perhaps matches TRBD1 (6 bases). The CDR3 extends over 14 amino acids. V was trimmed by 6 bases and J by 1 base, leaving 12 bases between them. Germline V gene data show CDR1 as MNHEY and CDR2 as SVGEGT. The CDR3 DNA is TGTGCCAGCAGCCCGCGGGGGCCGAACACTGAAGCTTTCTTT. Translating it yields CASSPRGPNTEAFF.

This clonotype was seen only a few times. The V and J genes are TRBV10-3 and TRBJ2-1; TRBD1 might be the D (5 bases). The V end lost 6 bases, the J end lost 6 bases, and 9 bases lay between the germline ends. This CDR3 spans 12 amino acids. From germline, CDR1 is ENHRY and CDR2 SYGVKD. CDR3 protein: CAISFQGNEQFF. The CDR3, as DNA: TGTGCCATCAGCTTCCAGGGCAATGAGCAGTTCTTC.

The V and J genes are TRBV12-3 or TRBV12-4 and TRBJ2-7, with TRBD2 identical over 8 bases. CDR3 length: 14 amino acids. The trim removed 0 bases at V and 4 bases at J, leaving 2 bases unmatched. DNA of the CDR3: TGTGCCAGCAGTTTAGCGGCGGGAGGTTACGAGCAGTACTTC. Residues: CASSLAAGGYEQYF.

The V call is TRBV21-1, the J call TRBJ1-2; the listed D gene, TRBD1, was not tested against the DNA. TRBV21-1 has pseudogene status. The CDR3 totals 17 residues. The DNA for the CDR3 is TGTGCCAGCAGCAAATCTGGGTGGTGGGGGGCGTTCTATGGCTACACCTTC. Translating gives CASSKSGWWGAFYGYTF.

The chain joins TRBV5-4 to TRBJ2-1, with TRBD2 as a possible D gene (7 bases). Trimming pared 5 bases from V and 5 bases from J, leaving 14 bases between. CDR3 length: 14 amino acids. Germline values: CDR1 SGHNT, CDR2 YYREEE (reference sequence). The CDR3 coding sequence is TGTGCCAGCAGGGATGGGGGGGCTAACAATGAGCAGTTCTTC. It is translated as CASRDGGANNEQFF.

The chain combines TRBV6-6 with TRBJ2-7; D might be TRBD1 (6 bases). V was cut by 5 bases and J by 3 bases, with 14 bases left in between. CDR1 is MNHNY, CDR2 SVGAGI, per germline (reference sequence). This CDR3 has 14 residues. Here the CDR3 DNA reads TGTGCCAGCAGTCTACAGGGACGGCACTACGAGCAGTACTTC. The encoded protein is CASSLQGRHYEQYF.